Each of the 21 T cell receptor beta chains below was sequenced from the same sample in a study of shared clonotypes between healthy human individuals. This table comes from immunoSEQ multiplex PCR, and its TCRdb copy is limited to in-frame clones, with some not included. The table records about 2.3 million clones, more than 85% of them present only once. The sample taken for sequencing was naive CD4+ T cells from PBMCs. Stated subset: CD45RA+ positively selected. These receptors came from a man between 18 and 29 years old in good health. Some clones in this sample may be carry-over from other donors' samples.

Details on this clone: The sample carries other DNA sequences with the same CDR3. The rearrangement links TRBV9 to TRBJ2-2, with 10 bases matching TRBD1. After removal of 0 bases from V and 2 bases from J, the junction contained 4 bases not matched to a gene. Germline CDR1 reads SGDLS; CDR2 reads YYNGEE. The CDR3 runs to 17 residues. CDR3 sequence: CASSVARDRGNTGELFF. For the CDR3, the DNA is TGTGCCAGCAGCGTAGCTCGGGACAGGGGTAACACCGGGGAGCTGTTTTTT.

The CDR3 DNA reads as TGTGCCAGCAGCTTGGGGGCACTTCAGGCCTACGAGCAGTACTTC. Translating gives CASSLGALQAYEQYF. This rearrangement joins TRBV5-4 to TRBJ2-7; D gene uncertain. V was cut by 0 bases and J by 2 bases, with 12 bases left in between. The CDR3 loop spans 15 amino acids. Germline-derived CDR1 and CDR2 are SGHNT and YYREEE (reference sequence). Combining the CDR3 with reference TRBV5-4 and TRBJ2-7 gives the whole variable domain ETGVTQSPTHLIKTRGQQVTLRCSSQSGHNTVSWYQQALGQGPQFIFQYYREEENGRGNFPPRFSGLQFPNYSSELNVNALELDDSALYLCASSLGALQAYEQYFGPGTRLTVT.

V is TRBV29-1 and J is TRBJ2-1; 7 bases map to TRBD2. The trim removed 3 bases at V and 0 bases at J, leaving 5 bases unmatched. There are 15 residues in the CDR3. From germline, CDR1 is SQVTM and CDR2 ANQGSEA. For the CDR3, the DNA is TGCAGCGTTGAGGGTAGCGGGCTCTCCTACAATGAGCAGTTCTTC. This codes for CSVEGSGLSYNEQFF.

The gene calls are TRBV9 and TRBJ2-1; 10 bases are a match to TRBD2. The CDR3 consists of 19 residues. V lost 3 bases, J lost 0 bases, and 12 bases stayed unmatched. CDR1 and CDR2 from the germline V gene are SGDLS and YYNGEE. The CDR3 DNA reads TGTGCCAGCAGCGGGCGGAGCGGGAGGGCGGCCCTCTCCTACAATGAGCAGTTCTTC. This encodes CASSGRSGRAALSYNEQFF.

Here the CDR3 DNA reads TGTGCCAGCAGCTCGTCCGCTCGCTCTGGAAACACCATATATTTT. It encodes CASSSSARSGNTIYF. The chain combines TRBV6-6 with TRBJ1-3; D not resolved. Per germline, CDR1 MNHNY and CDR2 SVGAGI (reference sequence). Trimming removed 6 bases from V and 0 bases from J, with 12 bases in between. This CDR3 is 15 amino acids long.

This clone has just one count. The same CDR3 arises from other DNA sequences in this sample as well. J is TRBJ2-2 and V is TRBV7-3; D ambiguous. V gave up 0 bases and J gave up 4 bases, with 3 bases separating them. CDR3 length: 13 amino acids. Germline CDR1 and CDR2: SGHTA and FQGTGA. CDR3 in DNA: TGTGCCAGCAGCTTAACAGTCACCGGGGAGCTGTTTTTT. This encodes CASSLTVTGELFF.

The CDR3 nucleotides are TGTGCCAGCAGCGTGGACCATCTCCTCAATGAGCAGTTCTTC. It yields the protein CASSVDHLLNEQFF. The chain carries TRBV6-4 and TRBJ2-1; D not resolved. Trimming shortened V by 6 bases and J by 6 bases, and 15 bases separated the two germline ends. CDR1 and CDR2 from the germline V gene are MRHNA and SNTAGT. The CDR3 length is 14 residues.

This chain uses TRBV6-1 with TRBJ2-3; D perhaps matches TRBD2 (5 bases). The germline V gene has CDR1 MNHNS and CDR2 SASEGT. Trimming left V 7 bases short and J 1 base short, with 9 bases between. This CDR3 contains 13 residues. The CDR3 DNA reads TGTGCCAGCACCCCGCGGGGCACAGATACGCAGTATTTT. It yields the protein CASTPRGTDTQYF.

This chain connects TRBV10-1 to TRBJ2-2, with D hard to call. The CDR3 extends over 12 amino acids. Germline assignment: CDR1 WNHNN and CDR2 SYGVQD (reference sequence). V lost 5 bases to trimming and J lost 6 bases, with 7 bases between them. The CDR3 protein is CASSRGPGELFF. The CDR3 DNA reads TGCGCCAGCAGTCGAGGACCCGGGGAGCTGTTTTTT.

The chain links TRBV18 to TRBJ2-7; 7 nucleotides align to TRBD1. Germline CDR1 and CDR2: KGHSH and LQKENI. CDR3 length: 15 residues. V was pared by 3 bases and J by 2 bases, with 7 bases of the junction left unmatched. In nucleotides, the CDR3 is TGTGCCAGCTCACCGAATCGACAGGGCACCTACGAGCAGTACTTC. It translates to CASSPNRQGTYEQYF.

The CDR3 region has the DNA TGTGCCAGCAGCTTCTTTAGCGGGAGCACAGATACGCAGTATTTT. This translates into CASSFFSGSTDTQYF. The chain links TRBV6-1 to TRBJ2-3, with 7 bases that match TRBD2. The CDR3 runs to 15 residues. V lost 6 bases to trimming and J lost 0 bases; unmatched junction nucleotides: 6. Germline V gene lookup returns CDR1 MNHNS and CDR2 SASEGT.

Comments on this clone: Other DNA sequences in the sample encode the same CDR3. The V call is TRBV5-1, the J call TRBJ2-6; weak D call: TRBD1 (6 bases). Trimming stripped 3 bases from V and 1 base from J, with 11 bases between. The CDR3 covers 16 residues. CDR1 is SGHRS, CDR2 YFSETQ, per germline. CDR3 loop: CASSSTGSSGANVLTF. The CDR3 DNA follows: TGCGCCAGCAGCTCTACAGGGTCATCTGGGGCCAACGTCCTGACTTTC.

This rearrangement joins TRBV11-2 to TRBJ1-1, with D maybe TRBD1 (5 bases). The ends were cut back, 4 bases at V and 1 base at J, with 16 bases in the middle. The CDR3 sequence is 16 residues long. The germline gives CDR1 SGHAT, CDR2 FQNNGV. Here the CDR3 reads CASSSKSGAQNTEAFF. The CDR3 nucleotides read TGTGCCAGCAGCTCTAAATCCGGGGCGCAGAACACTGAAGCTTTCTTT.

The V and J genes are TRBV13 and TRBJ1-2, with 9 bases aligning to TRBD1. Germline values: CDR1 PRHDT, CDR2 FYEKMQ (reference sequence). This CDR3 spans 14 amino acids. With 3 bases clipped from V and 2 bases from J, the junction kept 1 base outside the gene matches. The DNA of the CDR3 is TGTGCCAGCAGCTTGACAGGGGGGAACTATGGCTACACCTTC. As protein: CASSLTGGNYGYTF.

J is TRBJ1-5 and V is TRBV28; D is unresolved. Looked up from germline, CDR1 is MDHEN and CDR2 is SYDVKM. This CDR3 comprises 12 residues. Trimming took 5 bases from V and 9 from J, leaving 11 bases between them. DNA of the CDR3: TGTGCCAGCAGTCCCTCCGTCGGGCCCCAGCATTTT. Protein product: CASSPSVGPQHF.

V gene TRBV5-1 combines with J gene TRBJ2-3; 10 bases are a match to TRBD1. Germline V gene data show CDR1 as SGHRS and CDR2 as YFSETQ. With V trimmed by 6 bases and J by 1 base, 8 bases remained unmatched. This CDR3 spans 16 amino acids. CDR3 amino acids: CASIPDRGGGTDTQYF. The CDR3 DNA reads TGCGCCAGCATCCCGGACAGGGGGGGAGGCACAGATACGCAGTATTTT.

The rearrangement links TRBV4-2 to TRBJ2-7, with 7 bases fitting TRBD2. The CDR3 is 16 amino acids. Germline V CDR1 and CDR2: LGHNA, YNFKEQ. With 0 bases clipped from V and 2 bases from J, the junction kept 7 bases outside the gene matches. CDR3 in DNA: TGTGCCAGCAGCCAAGATTGGGGCGGGAGTGCCTACGAGCAGTACTTC. Its translation: CASSQDWGGSAYEQYF.

CDR3 in DNA: TGTGCCAGTAGTATAGATCGGACAGCCGGGGATACGCAGTATTTT. This translates into CASSIDRTAGDTQYF. The chain links TRBV19 to TRBJ2-3; tentatively, D is TRBD1 (6 bases). The CDR3 is 15 residues long. Trimming removed 0 bases from V and 6 bases from J, with 13 bases in between. Germline CDR1 and CDR2: LNHDA and SQIVND (reference sequence).

This chain joins TRBV5-1 and TRBJ2-5, with TRBD1 identical over 9 bases. This CDR3 is 16 amino acids long. The ends lost 4 bases at V and 5 bases at J; junction bases unmatched: 12. The germline CDR1 and CDR2 sequences are SGHRS and YFSETQ. Written as DNA, the CDR3 is TGCGCCAGCAGCCTGGGACAGGGCGCCATCGTGGAGACCCAGTACTTC. Its protein product is CASSLGQGAIVETQYF.

This chain connects TRBV2 to TRBJ2-7, with 7 bases identical to TRBD1. The trim removed 4 bases at V and 1 base at J, leaving 7 bases unmatched. This CDR3 contains 15 residues. Germline V gene data show CDR1 as SNHLY and CDR2 as FYNNEI. CDR3 DNA: TGTGCCAGCAGTGGCCGGGACAGCTTATCCTACGAGCAGTACTTC. Amino acid sequence: CASSGRDSLSYEQYF.

This chain uses TRBV11-2 with TRBJ2-5; D not certain. Trimming left V 0 bases short and J 4 bases short, with 3 bases between. Germline-derived CDR1 and CDR2 are SGHAT and FQNNGV. The CDR3 runs to 12 residues. The CDR3 protein is CASSLDVETQYF. CDR3 sequence (DNA): TGTGCCAGCAGCTTAGATGTAGAGACCCAGTACTTC.